One and the same sample provided the 9 T cell receptor beta chains below, sequenced in a study of identical twins. One entry per CDR3 protein, called by TCRdb with MiXCR from the 5' RACE reads. Here the sample spans about 520,000 distinct CDR3 sequences, approximately 22% being singletons. A further study also used this sample, focusing on T cells expressing NK-cell markers.

The sequenced sample consisted of CD4+ T cells sorted from blood. The receptor source for this set is a woman younger than 35 in good health.

This clonotype was detected a few times. V is TRBV30 and J is TRBJ2-7, with D unclear. Germline CDR1 and CDR2: GTSNPN and SVGIG (reference sequence). This CDR3 has 14 residues. V shed 6 bases and J shed 0 bases, with 15 bases lying between them. The CDR3 DNA follows: TGTGCCTGCCAGGTCGAATGGACCTCCTACGAGCAGTACTTC. The encoded protein is CACQVEWTSYEQYF.

The CDR3 region is CASSLIPSQEQYF. The CDR3 DNA sequence: TGCGCCAGCAGCTTAATTCCTAGTCAAGAGCAGTACTTC. The chain employs TRBV5-1 and TRBJ2-7; D uncertain. Germline loops: CDR1 SGHRS, CDR2 YFSETQ. The CDR3 loop spans 13 amino acids. Trimming removed 2 bases at V and 7 bases at J, with 13 bases between.

The chain is built from TRBV12-3 or TRBV12-4 and TRBJ1-5; D gene ambiguous. The CDR3 loop spans 15 amino acids. V was pared by 3 bases and J by 7 bases, with 16 bases between. The CDR3 here is CASSFRVREGQPQHF. CDR3 coding DNA: TGTGCCAGCAGTTTCCGGGTAAGGGAAGGGCAGCCCCAGCATTTT.

The chain carries TRBV5-6 and TRBJ1-2, with 8 bases identical to TRBD1. There are 13 residues in the CDR3. The ends lost 5 bases at V and 7 bases at J; junction bases unmatched: 7. The germline V gene has CDR1 SGHDT and CDR2 YYEEEE. CDR3 bases: TGTGCCAGCAGTCGGGACAGGCGAGCTGGCTACACCTTC. Translated: CASSRDRRAGYTF. The variable domain in full, with the rest retrieved from reference TRBV5-6 and TRBJ1-2, is DAGVTQSPTHLIKTRGQQVTLRCSPKSGHDTVSWYQQALGQGPQFIFQYYEEEERQRGNFPDRFSGHQFPNYSSELNVNALLLGDSALYLCASSRDRRAGYTFGSGTRLTVV.

This clonotype has only a few counts. This sequence joins TRBV20-1 and TRBJ2-7, with D unclear. CDR3 length: 12 amino acids. The V end lost 0 bases, the J end lost 7 bases, and 10 bases lay between the germline ends. In germline, CDR1 is DFQATT, CDR2 SNEGSKA (reference sequence). CDR3 sequence (DNA): TGCAGTGCTAGAGATGGCAAGGCTGAGCAGTACTTC. Its protein product is CSARDGKAEQYF.

The chain joins TRBV20-1 to TRBJ1-1; maybe TRBD1 (6 bases). V was shortened by 1 base and J by 1 base, with 10 bases between the two germline ends. This CDR3 spans 14 amino acids. Germline V gene data show CDR1 as DFQATT and CDR2 as SNEGSKA (reference sequence). Here the CDR3 DNA reads TGCAGTGCTAGAGTTGGAGGGGGGAACACTGAAGCTTTCTTT. It specifies CSARVGGGNTEAFF.

This clonotype showed up just a few times. The chain is built from TRBV10-3 and TRBJ2-1; D might be TRBD2 (7 bases). V gave up 6 bases and J gave up 7 bases, with 28 bases separating them. CDR3 length: 18 amino acids. Germline CDR1 ENHRY, CDR2 SYGVKD. CDR3 DNA: TGTGCCATCAGGGGATCGGCCGGGGGGCGCGGTGATTTTAATGAGCAGTTCTTC. Its protein is CAIRGSAGGRGDFNEQFF.

This clonotype was counted only a few times. This chain links TRBV20-1 with TRBJ2-5; tentative D call: TRBD1 (5 bases). There are 13 residues in the CDR3. CDR1 DFQATT and CDR2 SNEGSKA come from the germline V gene (reference sequence). Trimming pared 0 bases from V and 5 bases from J, leaving 10 bases between. The CDR3: CSARDLGVETQYF. In nucleotides, the CDR3 is TGCAGTGCTAGAGATCTAGGGGTGGAGACCCAGTACTTC.

The chain employs TRBV27 and TRBJ1-5; D call uncertain. V shed 5 bases and J shed 7 bases, with 12 bases lying between them. The germline CDR1 and CDR2 sequences are MNHEY and SMNVEV (reference sequence). The CDR3 has 13 amino acids. CDR3 protein: CASSPDLGQPQHF. Here the CDR3 DNA reads TGTGCCAGCAGTCCCGATTTAGGGCAGCCCCAGCATTTT.